These T cell receptor beta chains were read from a single sample in a study of blood T cell repertoires in COVID-19. The table came from immunoSEQ multiplex PCR; TCRdb's copy has only in-frame clones and leaves some out. The table has some 150,000 clones, 60% to 85% seen once. The sequencing sample was made of peripheral blood. Every receptor here comes from a man at least 80 years old with acute or convalescent COVID-19. Both conserved end residues are part of each CDR3. A D gene is named only where the DNA matches it firmly. A row's size may be missing; if present it is once, few, many or a size class.

D: NA
J: TRBJ2-3
V: TRBV3-1/TRBV3-2
size: NA
DNA: TGTGCCAGCAGCCAAGATCGACTGGGGCCCACAGATACGCAGTATTTT
CDR3: CASSQDRLGPTDTQYF

D: TRBD2
J: TRBJ2-7
V: TRBV6-5
size: NA
DNA: TGTGCCAGCAACAAGCGGGGGTTCCACGAGCAGTACTTC
CDR3: CASNKRGFHEQYF

D: NA
J: TRBJ1-5
V: TRBV18
size: NA
DNA: TGTGCCAGCTCACAGGGAGAAGGCAATCAGCCCCAGCATTTT
CDR3: CASSQGEGNQPQHF

D: NA
J: TRBJ2-1
V: TRBV18
size: NA
DNA: TGTGCCAGCTCACCATACACGAAAAACAATGAGCAGTTCTTC
CDR3: CASSPYTKNNEQFF

D: NA
J: TRBJ2-7
V: TRBV18
size: NA
DNA: TGTGCCAGCTCACTGCAGGATACCTACGAGCAGTACTTC
CDR3: CASSLQDTYEQYF

D: NA
J: TRBJ2-7
V: TRBV9
size: NA
DNA: TGTGCCAGCAGCGTAGGTATTTCGAGCGAGAATCACGAGCAGTACTTC
CDR3: CASSVGISSENHEQYF

D: TRBD2
J: TRBJ2-3
V: TRBV6-4
size: NA
DNA: TGTGCCAGCAGTGACATCGGCGGGGGGGCGGCAGATACGCAGTATTTT
CDR3: CASSDIGGGAADTQYF

D: NA
J: TRBJ2-3
V: TRBV11-3
size: NA
DNA: TGTGCCATCTCGGACAGCGGCGCAGATACGCAGTATTTT
CDR3: CAISDSGADTQYF

D: NA
J: TRBJ1-2
V: TRBV10-3
size: NA
DNA: TGTGCCATCAGCGATTCGGGGGTTCCCAACTATGGCTACACCTTC
CDR3: CAISDSGVPNYGYTF

D: TRBD2
J: TRBJ2-5
V: TRBV4-2
size: NA
DNA: TGTGCCAGCAGCCCTTTGATAGCGGGGTTTCAAGAGACCCAGTACTTC
CDR3: CASSPLIAGFQETQYF

D: TRBD1
J: TRBJ1-2
V: TRBV6-5
size: once
DNA: TGTGCCAGCAGTCGGGACAGTTCCTATGGCTACACCTTC
CDR3: CASSRDSSYGYTF

D: TRBD2
J: TRBJ2-3
V: TRBV19
size: NA
DNA: TGTGCCAGTAGTCCACAGCGGGGGGAAGGCACAGATACGCAGTATTTT
CDR3: CASSPQRGEGTDTQYF

D: NA
J: TRBJ2-1
V: TRBV3-1/TRBV3-2
size: NA
DNA: TGTGCCAGCACCCTAACAGAAAGTAACAATGAGCAGTTCTTC
CDR3: CASTLTESNNEQFF

D: NA
J: TRBJ1-6
V: TRBV7-2
size: NA
DNA: TGTGCCAGCAGCCGGCACCCCTCGGGGGATTCACCCCTCCACTTT
CDR3: CASSRHPSGDSPLHF

D: NA
J: TRBJ1-2
V: TRBV7-8
size: NA
DNA: TGTGCCAGCAGCTTAGACTCCCCTGGCTACACCTTC
CDR3: CASSLDSPGYTF

D: TRBD1
J: TRBJ1-2
V: TRBV5-1
size: NA
DNA: TGCGCCAGCAGGTCCGGGACAGGGTCATCTGGCTATGGCTACACCTTC
CDR3: CASRSGTGSSGYGYTF

D: TRBD2
J: TRBJ2-7
V: TRBV15
size: once
DNA: TGTGCCACCAGCAGAGGGGGGACTAGCGGCTACGAGCAGTACTTC
CDR3: CATSRGGTSGYEQYF

D: TRBD2
J: TRBJ2-3
V: TRBV19
size: NA
DNA: TGTGCCAGTATGCGGGAGGGAGGGGATACGCAGTATTTT
CDR3: CASMREGGDTQYF

D: TRBD2
J: TRBJ2-1
V: TRBV9
size: once
DNA: TGTGCCAGCAGTTCTAGCGGGGGGGTGTCCCCCGACAATGAGCAGTTCTTC
CDR3: CASSSSGGVSPDNEQFF

D: NA
J: TRBJ2-3
V: TRBV10-3
size: NA
DNA: TGTGCCATCAACTGGGGAGTGGGAGATACGCAGTATTTT
CDR3: CAINWGVGDTQYF

D: TRBD2
J: TRBJ2-5
V: TRBV3-1/TRBV3-2
size: few
DNA: TGTGCCAGCAGCCCCTCAAGCGGGGGCCGTCCAAAGGAGACCCAGTACTTC
CDR3: CASSPSSGGRPKETQYF

D: NA
J: TRBJ2-3
V: TRBV9
size: NA
DNA: TGTGCCAGCAGCCCCCTATCCTCGGAGAGCACAGATACGCAGTATTTT
CDR3: CASSPLSSESTDTQYF

D: NA
J: TRBJ1-6
V: TRBV12-5
size: once
DNA: TGTGCTAGTGGCTCTAATTCACCCCTCCACTTT
CDR3: CASGSNSPLHF

D: NA
J: TRBJ2-7
V: TRBV6-5
size: NA
DNA: TGTGCCAGCAGCACCATGCCGATTTTCGGGGACGAGCAGTACTTC
CDR3: CASSTMPIFGDEQYF

D: TRBD1
J: TRBJ1-5
V: TRBV18
size: NA
DNA: TGTGCCAGCTCACCCGGGACAGGAGGCAATCAGCCCCAGCATTTT
CDR3: CASSPGTGGNQPQHF

D: NA
J: TRBJ2-7
V: TRBV5-1
size: NA
DNA: TGCGCCAGCAGCTTTGGGGGCACGCACGACGAGCAGTACTTC
CDR3: CASSFGGTHDEQYF

D: NA
J: TRBJ2-3
V: TRBV18
size: NA
DNA: TGTGCCAGCTCACCCTTTCTACAGGGGCGGGGAGATACGCAGTATTTT
CDR3: CASSPFLQGRGDTQYF

D: NA
J: TRBJ2-1
V: TRBV21-1
size: NA
DNA: TGTGCCAGCAGTAGGACTGAAGGGTACTCCTACAATGAGCAGTTCTTC
CDR3: CASSRTEGYSYNEQFF

D: NA
J: TRBJ1-2
V: TRBV5-4
size: NA
DNA: TGTGCCAGCAGCTTGGTTTCCAGGGACTATGGCTACACCTTC
CDR3: CASSLVSRDYGYTF

D: TRBD1
J: TRBJ2-5
V: TRBV3-1/TRBV3-2
size: NA
DNA: TGTGCCAGCAGCCTGGGGACAGTACAAGAGACCCAGTACTTC
CDR3: CASSLGTVQETQYF

D: TRBD1
J: TRBJ1-1
V: TRBV6-2/TRBV6-3
size: few
DNA: TGTGCCAGCAGTAACAGGGGAATGGGGAACACTGAAGCTTTCTTT
CDR3: CASSNRGMGNTEAFF

D: TRBD1
J: TRBJ2-3
V: TRBV5-1
size: NA
DNA: TGCGCCAGCAGCCGGACAGGGGTCACAGATACGCAGTATTTT
CDR3: CASSRTGVTDTQYF

D: TRBD1
J: TRBJ1-4
V: TRBV7-6
size: many
DNA: TGTGCCAGCAGCTTAGTAGGGGGCAAAGATGAAAAACTGTTTTTT
CDR3: CASSLVGGKDEKLFF

D: NA
J: TRBJ2-3
V: TRBV5-4
size: few
DNA: TGTGCCAGCAGCTTGATGGCCGCAGATACGCAGTATTTT
CDR3: CASSLMAADTQYF

D: NA
J: TRBJ2-5
V: TRBV19
size: NA
DNA: TGTGCCAGTAGTAAAGGACATGTGGAGACCCAGTACTTC
CDR3: CASSKGHVETQYF

D: TRBD1
J: TRBJ2-2
V: TRBV2
size: NA
DNA: TGTGCCAGCAGGACCGGGACAGGGGCCCCGGGCACCGGGGAGCTGTTTTTT
CDR3: CASRTGTGAPGTGELFF

D: TRBD1
J: TRBJ2-2
V: TRBV24-1
size: NA
DNA: TGTGCCACCAGTGAATCCGGGACAGCGAACACCGGGGAGCTGTTTTTT
CDR3: CATSESGTANTGELFF

D: NA
J: TRBJ2-3
V: TRBV5-1
size: NA
DNA: TGCGCCAGCAGCTTTGAGGGCGGCACAGATACGCAGTATTTT
CDR3: CASSFEGGTDTQYF